The 10 T cell receptor beta chains below all came from one sample that was sequenced in a study of T-cell reconstitution after alpha-beta-depleted transplantation in children. TCRbeta library preparation incorporated unique molecular identifiers. TCRdb re-called the PCR reads through MiXCR, storing one row per CDR3 protein. The table includes hundreds of thousands of distinct CDR3 sequences, roughly an eighth detected once. The source was PBMCs from the stem cell graft donor, collected from the stem cell graft. The receptors here all came from a human donor who donated a stem cell graft to a child with combined immunodeficiency.

This clonotype has just a few counts. The J gene is TRBJ1-2, the V gene TRBV20-1; tentatively, D is TRBD1 (6 bases). Per germline, CDR1 DFQATT and CDR2 SNEGSKA (reference sequence). CDR3 length: 14 residues. The germline V and J ends were trimmed by 2 bases and 4 bases, with 14 bases remaining between them. The CDR3 loop reads CSARPAQGSYGYTF. In DNA form, the CDR3 reads TGCAGTGCTAGACCGGCGCAGGGGTCCTATGGCTACACCTTC.

The genes are TRBV6-5 and TRBJ2-7; tentatively, D is TRBD2 (5 bases). CDR3 length: 17 residues. The germline V gene has CDR1 MNHEY and CDR2 SVGAGI. V lost 0 bases and J 6 bases, leaving 21 bases between the germline ends. CDR3 loop: CASSYSKVGELAAEQYF. CDR3 coding DNA: TGTGCCAGCAGTTACTCGAAGGTTGGGGAGCTGGCCGCCGAGCAGTACTTC.

This clonotype was counted only a few times. CDR3 residues: CSVEDKRGAQNEQYF. CDR3 sequence (DNA): TGCAGCGTTGAAGATAAAAGGGGGGCGCAGAACGAGCAGTACTTC. The gene calls are TRBV29-1 and TRBJ2-7, with D perhaps TRBD1 or TRBD2 (6 bases each). The V and J ends lost 0 bases and 5 bases respectively, with 17 bases between them. This CDR3 contains 15 residues. CDR1 and CDR2 from the germline V gene are SQVTM and ANQGSEA.

Concerning this clonotype: This clone may be a read error of a much larger clone one base away. J is TRBJ2-7 and V is TRBV12-3 or TRBV12-4, with TRBD1 identical over 10 bases. This CDR3 region has 18 residues. The CDR3 DNA follows: TGTGCCTGCAGTTCCTCGGGACAGGGGCCAATTCTCTCCTACGAGCAGTACTTC. The encoded protein is CACSSSGQGPILSYEQYF.

This clonotype was seen only a few times. The chain couples TRBV7-8 to TRBJ2-1; D gene ambiguous. Per the germline V gene, CDR1 is SGHVS and CDR2 is FQNEAQ. Trimming removed 5 bases at V and 1 base at J, with 15 bases between. This CDR3 spans 16 amino acids. The CDR3 DNA reads TGTGCCAGCAGCCTCAACGTCCTAGGGTCCTACAATGAGCAGTTCTTC. It codes for CASSLNVLGSYNEQFF.

The rearrangement joins TRBV5-1 to TRBJ1-2; D gene ambiguous. Trimming shortened V by 4 bases and J by 0 bases, and 13 bases separated the two germline ends. The germline V gene has CDR1 SGHRS and CDR2 YFSETQ. The CDR3 length is 15 residues. The chain's CDR3 is CASSATGKANYGYTF. The CDR3 DNA reads TGCGCCAGCAGCGCGACCGGTAAAGCTAACTATGGCTACACCTTC.

This clonotype has only a few counts. The chain carries TRBV25-1 and TRBJ2-2; no clear D. The CDR3 loop spans 14 amino acids. Germline CDR1 reads MGHDK; CDR2 reads SYGVNS. Between the trimmed V and J ends, which lost 5 bases and 6 bases, there was a span of 13 bases. The CDR3 loop reads CASSQTTEAGELFF. DNA of the CDR3: TGTGCCAGCAGTCAGACAACGGAAGCCGGGGAGCTGTTTTTT. Looking up the rest from reference TRBV25-1 and TRBJ2-2 gives the full variable domain: EADIYQTPRYLVIGTGKKITLECSQTMGHDKMYWYQQDPGMELHLIHYSYGVNSTEKGDLSSESTVSRIRTEHFPLTLESARPSHTSQYLCASSQTTEAGELFFGEGSRLTVL.

This clonotype has a handful of counts. The conserved closing phenylalanine or tryptophan is absent in this CDR3, likely reflecting a read error. Because the CDR3's place on the DNA is in doubt, the DNA is left out and the CDR3 is given as listed by TCRdb. CDR3: CASSQDLGAPSFTA. This chain joins TRBV4-3 and TRBJ1-1. Germline V gives CDR1 LGHNA, CDR2 YSLEER. A total of 14 residues make up the CDR3, ends included.

The V call is TRBV5-1, the J call TRBJ2-7; tentative D call: TRBD1 (6 bases). The length of the CDR3 is 13 residues. Germline CDR1 SGHRS, CDR2 YFSETQ. V was cut by 0 bases and J by 6 bases, with 10 bases left in between. The chain's CDR3 is CASSLVDRREQYF. DNA for the CDR3: TGCGCCAGCAGCTTGGTCGACAGGCGCGAGCAGTACTTC.

The chain joins TRBV24-1 to TRBJ2-1, with D perhaps TRBD1 or TRBD2 (7 bases each). The CDR3 contains 11 residues. The V gene's germline CDR1 is KGHDR and CDR2 SFDVKD. CDR3 region: CAAGQNNEQFF. The CDR3 DNA is TGTGCAGCGGGACAGAACAATGAGCAGTTCTTC.